The 12 T cell receptor beta chains given below trace back to one sample, sequenced in a study of CD8 T cells in ankylosing spondylitis. TCRdb redid the calling of the 5' RACE reads with MiXCR, one entry per CDR3 protein. The repertoire holds more than 150,000 distinct CDR3 sequences, with about 20% as singletons. The sample was blood, either unsorted or a sorted T cell fraction (not recorded which). The origin of the receptors is a male donor between 10 and 30 years old with ankylosing spondylitis or in good health (not recorded which).

This clonotype was counted ten times or more. The V call is TRBV29-1, the J call TRBJ2-5; D perhaps matches TRBD1 (5 bases). CDR3 length: 13 residues. Trimming cost V 5 bases and J 2 bases, with 12 bases left between them. Per germline, CDR1 SQVTM and CDR2 ANQGSEA. CDR3 bases: TGCAGCGTTAGTCGACAGTCTCAAGAGACCCAGTACTTC. Its translation: CSVSRQSQETQYF.

There are a few counts of this clonotype. This rearrangement joins TRBV27 to TRBJ2-1; D gene uncertain. This CDR3 has 14 residues. V dropped 3 bases and J dropped 6 bases, with 12 bases sitting between them. Per the germline V gene, CDR1 is MNHEY and CDR2 is SMNVEV (reference sequence). The DNA for the CDR3 is TGTGCCAGCAGTTTGTTCGCTAGTATCAATGAGCAGTTCTTC. Amino acids: CASSLFASINEQFF.

This clonotype was observed many times. This rearrangement joins TRBV5-5 to TRBJ1-4; D perhaps matches TRBD1 (6 bases). This CDR3 is built from 15 residues. From germline, CDR1 is SGHKS and CDR2 YYEKEE (reference sequence). Trimming stripped 0 bases from V and 6 bases from J, with 12 bases between. This CDR3 is CASSLGEGGHEKLFF. In DNA form, the CDR3 reads TGTGCCAGCAGCTTGGGTGAGGGGGGGCATGAAAAACTGTTTTTT.

V is TRBV10-2 and J is TRBJ2-1, with D uncertain. V was pared by 7 bases and J by 2 bases, with 12 bases between. This CDR3 is built from 14 residues. CDR1 WSHSY and CDR2 SAAADI come from the germline V gene. The CDR3 here is CASNGLGPYNEQFF. The CDR3 DNA sequence: TGCGCCAGCAATGGGCTAGGGCCCTACAATGAGCAGTTCTTC.

This clonotype appeared many times. The chain employs TRBV5-6 and TRBJ2-5, with TRBD2 matching over 7 bases. The germline V gene encodes CDR1 SGHDT and CDR2 YYEEEE. The CDR3 is 15 residues long. V lost 3 bases and J lost 4; bases outside the gene matches: 9. The CDR3, as DNA: TGTGCCAGCAGCTGGTCCGGGAGGTTGGGAGAGACCCAGTACTTC. Protein sequence: CASSWSGRLGETQYF.

There are many counts of this clonotype. Here the CDR3 reads CSARILDNEQFF. The CDR3 DNA reads TGCAGTGCTAGGATACTAGACAATGAGCAGTTCTTC. The chain is built from TRBV20-1 and TRBJ2-1; possible D gene TRBD2, 5 bases. V lost 3 bases and J 5 bases, leaving 8 bases between the germline ends. From germline, CDR1 is DFQATT and CDR2 SNEGSKA (reference sequence). The CDR3 totals 12 residues.

In its sample, this clonotype was seen many times. The chain employs TRBV12-3 or TRBV12-4 and TRBJ2-1, with 11 positions matching TRBD2. The ends lost 2 bases at V and 7 bases at J; junction bases unmatched: 4. The CDR3 has 15 residues. CDR3 sequence (DNA): TGTGCCAGCAGTTTAACTAGCGGGAGAAGAAATGAGCAGTTCTTC. Translation gives CASSLTSGRRNEQFF.

This chain uses TRBV4-3 with TRBJ2-7, with D perhaps matching TRBD2 (7 bases). Trimming took 0 bases from V and 2 from J, leaving 14 bases between them. Germline CDR1 reads LGHNA; CDR2 reads YSLEER. The CDR3 consists of 16 residues. The CDR3 DNA follows: TGCGCCAGCAGCCAAGATGGGGGGGCCGGCCCCTACGAGCAGTACTTC. Its protein product is CASSQDGGAGPYEQYF.

This clonotype showed up many times. The chain combines TRBV5-1 with TRBJ2-3; D gene unclear. Trimming removed 3 bases at V and 3 bases at J, with 5 bases between. The length of the CDR3 is 12 residues. CDR1 and CDR2 from the germline V gene are SGHRS and YFSETQ. The CDR3: CASSSRTDTQYF. As DNA, the CDR3 is TGCGCCAGCAGCTCTCGTACAGATACGCAGTATTTT. The full variable domain, rest sourced from reference TRBV5-1 and TRBJ2-3, is KAGVTQTPRYLIKTRGQQVTLSCSPISGHRSVSWYQQTPGQGLQFLFEYFSETQRNKGNFPGRFSGRQFSNSRSEMNVSTLELGDSALYLCASSSRTDTQYFGPGTRLTVL.

This clonotype came up many times. CDR3 coding DNA: TGCGCCAGCAGCCGGGGTCCGAACACCGGGGAGCTGTTTTTT. Encoded protein: CASSRGPNTGELFF. The chain has TRBV4-1 and TRBJ2-2, with D unclear. The CDR3 runs to 14 residues. Germline V gene sequence: CDR1 MGHRA, CDR2 YSYEKL. Trimming took 4 bases from V and 0 from J, leaving 6 bases between them.

This clonotype was seen more than once but under ten times. CDR3 in DNA: TGTGCCACCAGCAGAGGAACCCCAGAGGAAAAGCAGTTCTTC. Its translation is CATSRGTPEEKQFF. The chain combines TRBV15 with TRBJ2-1, with D hard to call. Per germline, CDR1 LNHNV and CDR2 YYDKDF (reference sequence). CDR3 length: 14 amino acids. V lost 1 base, J lost 11 bases, and 15 bases lay in between.

The chain recombines TRBV21-1 with TRBJ2-7; TRBD1, the table's D call, lacks a check against the DNA. TRBV21-1 is flagged as a pseudogene. This CDR3 has 16 amino acids. The CDR3 sequence is CASSRTGSGAYYEQYV. CDR3 nucleotides: TGTGCCAGCAGCCGCACGGGATCAGGGGCCTACTACGAGCAGTACGTC.